A single sample is the source of the 28 T cell receptor beta chains below, sequenced in a study of OX40 agonist ivuxolimab in advanced cancers. Sequencing used immunoSEQ multiplex PCR; TCRdb keeps in-frame clones, though not all of them. This table has more than 6,000 clones, 78% appearing once. The sample here was CD4+ or CD8+ T cells sorted from blood, taken in a trial of the OX40 agonist ivuxolimab. These receptors were obtained from an adult with an advanced solid tumor such as melanoma, head and neck, liver or kidney cancer.

The rearrangement uses TRBV4-3 and TRBJ2-1, with 11 bases that match TRBD2. The germline gives CDR1 LGHNA, CDR2 YSLEER. The CDR3 has 15 amino acids. The V segment lost 4 bases and the J segment 5 bases; nucleotides outside the gene matches: 4. CDR3 sequence (DNA): TGCGCCAGCAGCCTGCTAGCGGGGGGCCACAATGAGCAGTTCTTC. Residues: CASSLLAGGHNEQFF.

V gene TRBV6-4 combines with J gene TRBJ2-2; 7 nucleotides match TRBD1. The CDR3 is made up of 15 amino acids. The J segment lost 2 bases and the V segment lost 3 bases, leaving 3 bases of the junction unmatched. The germline V gene encodes CDR1 MRHNA and CDR2 SNTAGT. CDR3 sequence reads: CASSEGQDNTGELFF. As DNA, the CDR3 is TGTGCCAGCAGTGAAGGACAGGACAACACCGGGGAGCTGTTTTTT.

The gene calls are TRBV7-9 and TRBJ1-2; no definite D call. The CDR3 is 13 amino acids. V lost 6 bases and J 3 bases, leaving 11 bases between the germline ends. Germline V gives CDR1 SEHNR, CDR2 FQNEAQ (reference sequence). CDR3 protein: CASSGGVHYGYTF. In DNA, the CDR3 is TGTGCCAGCAGTGGCGGGGTTCACTATGGCTACACCTTC.

V gene TRBV5-5 combines with J gene TRBJ2-1, with D perhaps TRBD2 (6 bases). V lost 0 bases and J lost 0, with 13 bases in between. The CDR3 runs to 17 residues. Germline CDR1 reads SGHKS; CDR2 reads YYEKEE (reference sequence). Here the CDR3 DNA reads TGTGCCAGCAGCTTGGGAGGGGAGGCGACCTCCTACAATGAGCAGTTCTTC. It encodes CASSLGGEATSYNEQFF.

This chain uses TRBV4-3 with TRBJ2-2; either TRBD1 or TRBD2 may supply D (6 bases each). The V end lost 0 bases, the J end lost 4 bases, and 9 bases lay between the germline ends. This CDR3 contains 15 residues. Germline assignment: CDR1 LGHNA and CDR2 YSLEER. The CDR3 nucleotides read TGCGCCAGCAGCCAAGAACAGGGAGGCACCGGGGAGCTGTTTTTT. It yields the protein CASSQEQGGTGELFF.

V is TRBV19 and J is TRBJ2-7, with TRBD1 matching 8 bases. The V gene end was trimmed by 5 bases and the J gene end by 7 bases; junction bases not matched to a gene: 7. The CDR3 covers 13 residues. CDR1 is LNHDA and CDR2 is SQIVND in the germline V gene (reference sequence). This CDR3 is CASSPWTGREQYF. Written as DNA, the CDR3 is TGTGCCAGTAGTCCATGGACAGGGCGAGAGCAGTACTTC.

V usage is TRBV10-3 and J usage is TRBJ2-5; D gene uncertain. Germline-derived CDR1 and CDR2 are ENHRY and SYGVKD. Trimming removed 7 bases at V and 4 bases at J, with 10 bases between. The CDR3 sequence is 12 residues long. The CDR3 DNA is TGTGCCATCACCTCCGGGCTAGAGACCCAGTACTTC. Protein: CAITSGLETQYF.

CDR3 residues: CASHGAGGPSSGANVLTF. CDR3 nucleotide sequence: TGTGCCAGCCACGGGGCGGGGGGTCCATCCTCTGGGGCCAACGTCCTGACTTTC. The V gene is TRBV5-6, the J gene TRBJ2-6; 8 nucleotides line up with TRBD2. V was clipped by 7 bases and J by 0 bases; unmatched bases: 12. Per the germline V gene, CDR1 is SGHDT and CDR2 is YYEEEE. CDR3 size: 18 residues. Together with reference TRBV5-6 and TRBJ2-6, the CDR3 gives the full variable domain: DAGVTQSPTHLIKTRGQQVTLRCSPKSGHDTVSWYQQALGQGPQFIFQYYEEEERQRGNFPDRFSGHQFPNYSSELNVNALLLGDSALYLCASHGAGGPSSGANVLTFGAGSRLTVL.

This clone was observed a single time. The rearrangement joins TRBV4-2 to TRBJ2-7; D possibly corresponds to TRBD2 (6 bases). Trimming removed 1 base from V and 4 bases from J, with 20 bases in between. Germline values: CDR1 LGHNA, CDR2 YNFKEQ. The CDR3 loop spans 17 amino acids. The CDR3: CASSQGPGMVSGYEQYF. The CDR3 DNA is TGTGCCAGCAGCCAAGGCCCCGGGATGGTTAGCGGTTACGAGCAGTACTTC.

The chain links TRBV7-3 to TRBJ2-7; no definite D call. The CDR3 sequence is 13 residues long. V was clipped by 2 bases and J by 5 bases, with 10 bases between them. Germline CDR1 is SGHTA and CDR2 is FQGTGA. CDR3 sequence: CASSLEFLDEQYF. CDR3 bases: TGTGCCAGCAGCTTAGAGTTCCTGGACGAGCAGTACTTC.

This chain joins TRBV5-5 and TRBJ1-1; D is undetermined. Germline CDR1 and CDR2: SGHKS and YYEKEE (reference sequence). This CDR3 contains 12 residues. The V end lost 4 bases, the J end lost 6 bases, and 10 bases lay between the germline ends. CDR3 protein: CASSPGGAEAFF. CDR3 DNA: TGTGCCAGCAGCCCGGGTGGTGCTGAAGCTTTCTTT.

This clone was found a few times. The J gene is TRBJ2-7, the V gene TRBV5-4; 11 bases fit TRBD2. Germline CDR1 SGHNT, CDR2 YYREEE (reference sequence). The CDR3 is 13 residues long. V gave up 3 bases and J gave up 5 bases; unmatched junction bases: 1. CDR3: CASSSTSGDEQYF. CDR3 bases: TGTGCCAGCAGCTCGACTAGCGGGGACGAGCAGTACTTC.

By share, this clone ranks as large (0.1 to 1%). Written as DNA, the CDR3 is TGTGCCAGTAGTATAGATCAATCGACATCTAACTATGGCTACACCTTC. This gives the protein CASSIDQSTSNYGYTF. The V and J genes are TRBV19 and TRBJ1-2; no clear D gene. CDR1 is LNHDA, CDR2 SQIVND, per germline (reference sequence). The CDR3 has 16 amino acids. Deletions cut 0 bases from V and 0 bases from J, with 11 bases between.

The gene calls are TRBV5-1 and TRBJ1-5; tentative D call: TRBD1 (6 bases). The CDR3 is 13 amino acids. Per the germline V gene, CDR1 is SGHRS and CDR2 is YFSETQ. V lost 0 bases, J lost 8 bases, and 9 bases lay in between. The CDR3 loop reads CASSLEGDKPQHF. Here the CDR3 DNA reads TGCGCCAGCAGCTTGGAGGGGGACAAGCCCCAGCATTTT.

This clone was seen more than once but under ten times. This CDR3 is CSVHRDEETQYF. CDR3 in DNA: TGCAGCGTCCACAGGGATGAGGAGACCCAGTACTTC. The V and J genes are TRBV29-1 and TRBJ2-5, with a tentative D call TRBD1 (6 bases). The germline V gene has CDR1 SQVTM and CDR2 ANQGSEA. The CDR3 runs to 12 residues. Trimming shortened V by 6 bases and J by 5 bases, and 13 bases separated the two germline ends.

This clone has only one observation. The rearrangement joins TRBV7-8 to TRBJ2-5; a weak D match, TRBD2 (6 bases). Trimming shortened V by 1 base and J by 5 bases, and 14 bases separated the two germline ends. Germline loops: CDR1 SGHVS, CDR2 FQNEAQ. The CDR3 runs 15 residues. The CDR3 spells CASSLERAGRETQYF. DNA of the CDR3: TGTGCCAGCAGCTTAGAAAGGGCAGGGAGGGAGACCCAGTACTTC.

This clone was detected only a few times. The chain uses TRBV6-1 and TRBJ2-1; D gene ambiguous. The CDR3 has 15 residues. Trimming took off 8 bases at V and 0 bases at J, with 14 bases between the two ends. Germline V gene data show CDR1 as MNHNS and CDR2 as SASEGT. The CDR3 loop reads CASFGLSSSYNEQFF. DNA for the CDR3: TGTGCCAGCTTTGGGTTATCAAGCTCCTACAATGAGCAGTTCTTC.

This chain joins TRBV6-4 and TRBJ2-3; D may be TRBD2 (5 bases). Between the trimmed V and J ends, which lost 2 bases and 1 base, there was a span of 13 bases. Germline V lookup: CDR1 MRHNA, CDR2 SNTAGT. This CDR3 region has 16 residues. DNA of the CDR3: TGTGCCAGCAGTGACGGAGTAGCGAGGGGCACAGATACGCAGTATTTT. Translating gives CASSDGVARGTDTQYF.

V is TRBV7-9 and J is TRBJ2-7; 9 bases line up with TRBD1. The CDR3 spans 13 residues. CDR1 SEHNR and CDR2 FQNEAQ come from the germline V gene (reference sequence). Trimming took 5 bases from V and 6 from J; bases not matched to a gene: 5. This CDR3 reads CASSRDREREQYF. The CDR3 DNA is TGTGCCAGCAGCCGGGACAGGGAACGCGAGCAGTACTTC.

The genes are TRBV27 and TRBJ1-2, with D possibly matching TRBD1 (6 bases). V lost 9 bases and J 7 bases, leaving 12 bases between the germline ends. This CDR3 is built from 11 residues. In germline, CDR1 is MNHEY, CDR2 SMNVEV (reference sequence). CDR3: CASGGNSGYTF. CDR3 bases: TGTGCCAGTGGGGGCAACAGTGGCTACACCTTC.

The chain carries TRBV5-5 and TRBJ2-1; TRBD2 agrees at 8 bases. Germline V gene lookup returns CDR1 SGHKS and CDR2 YYEKEE (reference sequence). The CDR3 totals 15 residues. V dropped 4 bases and J dropped 9; count of bases not matched to a gene: 12. The CDR3 bases are TGTGCCAGCAGCCACAAACTAGCGGCCCGCGGTGAGCAGTTCTTC. It is translated as CASSHKLAARGEQFF.

V is TRBV7-6 and J is TRBJ2-7; 11 bases line up with TRBD2. CDR1 SGHVS and CDR2 FNYEAQ come from the germline V gene. The J segment lost 3 bases and the V segment lost 2 bases, leaving 6 bases of the junction unmatched. The CDR3 spans 16 residues. The CDR3 DNA reads TGTGCCAGCAGCTTAACTAGCGGGGGCCTAAACTACGAGCAGTACTTC. This translates into CASSLTSGGLNYEQYF.

The chain joins TRBV6-1 to TRBJ1-2, with no clear D. V lost 3 bases and J lost 0, with 14 bases in between. This CDR3 spans 16 amino acids. Germline CDR1 and CDR2: MNHNS and SASEGT. The CDR3 reads CASSDVVGRTNYGYTF. In DNA form, the CDR3 reads TGTGCCAGCAGTGACGTGGTGGGAAGGACTAACTATGGCTACACCTTC.

The count of this clone is one. V and J are TRBV9 and TRBJ2-3; 8 nucleotides agree with TRBD2. This CDR3 comprises 17 residues. Germline CDR1 is SGDLS and CDR2 is YYNGEE. J gave up 2 bases and V 4 bases, and 12 bases lay outside the gene matches. For the CDR3, the DNA is TGTGCCAGCAGCTTCCCTGAGGCGGGGGGCTACACAGATACGCAGTATTTT. It codes for CASSFPEAGGYTDTQYF.

This rearrangement joins TRBV4-1 to TRBJ2-7; no definite D call. This CDR3 region has 12 residues. Per germline, CDR1 MGHRA and CDR2 YSYEKL. V was cut by 3 bases and J by 0 bases, with 3 bases left in between. The CDR3 nucleotides read TGCGCCAGCAGCCAGAACTCCTACGAGCAGTACTTC. Its protein product is CASSQNSYEQYF.

The gene calls are TRBV15 and TRBJ1-5, with D perhaps TRBD1 (6 bases). V shed 3 bases and J shed 5 bases, with 11 bases lying between them. The germline V gene has CDR1 LNHNV and CDR2 YYDKDF (reference sequence). The CDR3 loop spans 14 amino acids. For the CDR3, the DNA is TGTGCCACCAGCAGTGCGACAGGAGATCAGCCCCAGCATTTT. It specifies CATSSATGDQPQHF. The whole variable domain, filled in from reference TRBV15 and TRBJ1-5, reads DAMVIQNPRYQVTQFGKPVTLSCSQTLNHNVMYWYQQKSSQAPKLLFHYYDKDFNNEADTPDNFQSRRPNTSFCFLDIRSPGLGDTAMYLCATSSATGDQPQHFGDGTRLSIL.

The rearrangement uses TRBV5-1 and TRBJ2-1; D tentatively fits TRBD1 or TRBD2 (5 bases each). The CDR3 is made up of 15 amino acids. The germline gives CDR1 SGHRS, CDR2 YFSETQ. The V end lost 2 bases, the J end lost 7 bases, and 16 bases lay between the germline ends. Written as DNA, the CDR3 is TGCGCCAGCAGCTTCCGGGGCCCCCCGGGGAATGAGCAGTTCTTC. This translates into CASSFRGPPGNEQFF. Filled out from reference TRBV5-1 and TRBJ2-1, the complete variable domain reads KAGVTQTPRYLIKTRGQQVTLSCSPISGHRSVSWYQQTPGQGLQFLFEYFSETQRNKGNFPGRFSGRQFSNSRSEMNVSTLELGDSALYLCASSFRGPPGNEQFFGPGTRLTVL.

The chain links TRBV4-1 to TRBJ2-7; D may match TRBD1 or TRBD2 (5 bases each). V lost 5 bases, J lost 2 bases, and 28 bases lay in between. Germline V CDR1 and CDR2: MGHRA, YSYEKL. The CDR3 contains 19 residues. The CDR3 DNA sequence: TGCGCCAGCAGCTCCCTCGGGGCACCAACCCGCGACTTTCCCTACGAGCAGTACTTC. Amino acids: CASSSLGAPTRDFPYEQYF.